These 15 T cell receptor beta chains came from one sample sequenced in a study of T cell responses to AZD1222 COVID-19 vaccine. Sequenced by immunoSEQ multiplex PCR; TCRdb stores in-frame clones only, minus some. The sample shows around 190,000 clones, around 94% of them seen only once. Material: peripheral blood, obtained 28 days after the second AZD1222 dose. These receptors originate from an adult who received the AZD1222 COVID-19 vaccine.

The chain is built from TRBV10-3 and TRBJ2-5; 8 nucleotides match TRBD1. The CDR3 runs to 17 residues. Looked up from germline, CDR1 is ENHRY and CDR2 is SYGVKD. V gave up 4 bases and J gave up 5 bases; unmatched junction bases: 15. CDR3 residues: CAISGPEDRERVETQYF. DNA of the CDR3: TGTGCCATCAGTGGCCCGGAGGACAGGGAGAGGGTGGAGACCCAGTACTTC.

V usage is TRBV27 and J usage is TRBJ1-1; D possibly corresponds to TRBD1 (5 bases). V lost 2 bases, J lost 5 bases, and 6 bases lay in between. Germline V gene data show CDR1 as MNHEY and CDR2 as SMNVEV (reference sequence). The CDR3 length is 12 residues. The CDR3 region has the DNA TGTGCCAGCAGTTTAAAGGGGACTGAAGCTTTCTTT. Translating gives CASSLKGTEAFF.

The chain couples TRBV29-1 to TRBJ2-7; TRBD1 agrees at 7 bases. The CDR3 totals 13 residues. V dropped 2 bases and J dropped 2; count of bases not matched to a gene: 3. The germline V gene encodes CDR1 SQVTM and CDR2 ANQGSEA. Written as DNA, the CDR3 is TGCAGCGTTGAAACAGGGGATACCTACGAGCAGTACTTC. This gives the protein CSVETGDTYEQYF.

CDR3 in amino acids: CAQIKLLGQYIQETQYF. The CDR3 DNA is TGCGCCCAAATTAAACTACTCGGACAGTATATCCAAGAGACCCAGTACTTC. The rearrangement joins TRBV10-1 to TRBJ2-5; TRBD1 is a possible D gene (6 bases). The ends were cut back, 11 bases at V and 1 base at J, with 26 bases in the middle. Per germline, CDR1 WNHNN and CDR2 SYGVQD (reference sequence). The CDR3 contains 17 residues.

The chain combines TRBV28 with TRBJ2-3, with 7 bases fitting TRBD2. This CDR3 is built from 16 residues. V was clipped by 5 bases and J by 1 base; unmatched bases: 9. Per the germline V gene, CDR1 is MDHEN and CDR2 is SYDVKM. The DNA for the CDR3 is TGTGCCAGCAGTCTACCGGTTGGGAGGGGCACAGATACGCAGTATTTT. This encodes CASSLPVGRGTDTQYF.

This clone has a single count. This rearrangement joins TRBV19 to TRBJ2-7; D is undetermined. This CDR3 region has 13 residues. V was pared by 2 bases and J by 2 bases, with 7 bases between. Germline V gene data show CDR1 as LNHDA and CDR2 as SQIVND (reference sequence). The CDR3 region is CASSIKPTYEQYF. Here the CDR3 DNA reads TGTGCCAGTAGTATAAAGCCGACCTACGAGCAGTACTTC.

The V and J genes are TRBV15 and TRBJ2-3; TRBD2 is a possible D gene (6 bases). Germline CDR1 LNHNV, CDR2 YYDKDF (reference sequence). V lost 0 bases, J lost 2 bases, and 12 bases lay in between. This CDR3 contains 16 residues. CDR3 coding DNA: TGTGCCACCAGCAGAGAAGGACTACTAACCACAGATACGCAGTATTTT. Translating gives CATSREGLLTTDTQYF.

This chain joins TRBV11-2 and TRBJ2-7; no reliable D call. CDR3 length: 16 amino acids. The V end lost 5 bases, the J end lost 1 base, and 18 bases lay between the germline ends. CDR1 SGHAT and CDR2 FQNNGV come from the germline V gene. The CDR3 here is CASSITTWTVSYEQYF. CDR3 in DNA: TGTGCCAGCAGCATTACAACCTGGACGGTTTCCTACGAGCAGTACTTC.

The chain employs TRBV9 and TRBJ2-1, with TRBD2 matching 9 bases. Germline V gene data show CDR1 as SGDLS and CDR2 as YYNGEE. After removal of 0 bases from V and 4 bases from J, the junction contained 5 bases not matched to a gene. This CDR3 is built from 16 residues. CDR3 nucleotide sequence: TGTGCCAGCAGCGTAGTAAGTAGCGGGGGATACAATGAGCAGTTCTTC. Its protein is CASSVVSSGGYNEQFF.

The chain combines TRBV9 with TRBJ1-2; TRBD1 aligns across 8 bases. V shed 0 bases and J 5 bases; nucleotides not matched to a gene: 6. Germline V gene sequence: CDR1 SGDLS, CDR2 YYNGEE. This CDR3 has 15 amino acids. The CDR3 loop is CASSVGQGAGYGYTF. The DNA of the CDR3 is TGTGCCAGCAGCGTAGGTCAGGGGGCCGGATATGGCTACACCTTC.

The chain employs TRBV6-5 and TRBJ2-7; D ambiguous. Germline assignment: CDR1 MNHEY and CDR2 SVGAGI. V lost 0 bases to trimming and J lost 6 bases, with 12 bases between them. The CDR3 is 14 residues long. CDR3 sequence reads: CASSYSFEIGEQYF. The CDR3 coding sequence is TGTGCCAGCAGTTACTCGTTTGAGATAGGCGAGCAGTACTTC.

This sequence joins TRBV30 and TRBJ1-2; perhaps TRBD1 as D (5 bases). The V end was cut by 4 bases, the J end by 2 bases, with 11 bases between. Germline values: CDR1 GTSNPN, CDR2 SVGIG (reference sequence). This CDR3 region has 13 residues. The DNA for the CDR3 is TGTGCCTGGACATTACAGGTGAACTATGGCTACACCTTC. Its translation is CAWTLQVNYGYTF.

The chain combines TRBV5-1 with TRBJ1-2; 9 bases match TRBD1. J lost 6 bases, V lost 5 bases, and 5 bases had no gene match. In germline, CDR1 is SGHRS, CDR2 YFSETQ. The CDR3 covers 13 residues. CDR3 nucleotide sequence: TGCGCCAGCAGATTAGGACAGGGGAATGGCTACACCTTC. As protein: CASRLGQGNGYTF.

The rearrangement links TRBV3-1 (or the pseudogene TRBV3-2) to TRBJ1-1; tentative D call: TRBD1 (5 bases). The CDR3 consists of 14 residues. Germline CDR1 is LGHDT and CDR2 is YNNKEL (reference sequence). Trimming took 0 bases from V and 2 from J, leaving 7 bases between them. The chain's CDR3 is CASSQERTNTEAFF. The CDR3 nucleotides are TGTGCCAGCAGCCAAGAGAGGACAAACACTGAAGCTTTCTTT.

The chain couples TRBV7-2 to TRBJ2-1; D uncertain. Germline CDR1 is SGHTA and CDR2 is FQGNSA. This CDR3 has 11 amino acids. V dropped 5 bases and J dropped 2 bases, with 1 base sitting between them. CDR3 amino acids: CASSPYNEQFF. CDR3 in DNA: TGTGCCAGCAGCCCCTACAATGAGCAGTTCTTC.